This T cell receptor (beta chain) was identified during a study of T cell responses to AZD1222 COVID-19 vaccine. V lost 2 bases to trimming and J lost 6 bases; unmatched junction nucleotides: 3. Per germline, CDR1 SGHTA and CDR2 FQGNSA. CDR3 length equals 13 residues. Study findings and constraints: Without day 14 samples, only post-peak T cell repertoires were studied. Epitopes outside B.1.351 and B.1.1.7 mutated regions reportedly drew nearly half of spike TCRs.

Sequenced by immunoSEQ multiplex PCR; TCRdb stores in-frame clones only, minus some. The repertoire holds approximately 150,000 clones, with about 90% as singletons. Some second doses came at about 4 weeks and others at about 12 weeks; these were pooled. This clone was seen only once. Its antigen is unknown. The chain uses TRBV7-2 and TRBJ1-1; 7 bases match TRBD1. The sequence came from an adult who received the AZD1222 COVID-19 vaccine. This specimen was peripheral blood, taken 28 days after the second AZD1222 dose. The DNA of the CDR3 is TGTGCCAGCAGCTTACAGGGGGAGGCTGAAGCTTTCTTT. Amino acids: CASSLQGEAEAFF.